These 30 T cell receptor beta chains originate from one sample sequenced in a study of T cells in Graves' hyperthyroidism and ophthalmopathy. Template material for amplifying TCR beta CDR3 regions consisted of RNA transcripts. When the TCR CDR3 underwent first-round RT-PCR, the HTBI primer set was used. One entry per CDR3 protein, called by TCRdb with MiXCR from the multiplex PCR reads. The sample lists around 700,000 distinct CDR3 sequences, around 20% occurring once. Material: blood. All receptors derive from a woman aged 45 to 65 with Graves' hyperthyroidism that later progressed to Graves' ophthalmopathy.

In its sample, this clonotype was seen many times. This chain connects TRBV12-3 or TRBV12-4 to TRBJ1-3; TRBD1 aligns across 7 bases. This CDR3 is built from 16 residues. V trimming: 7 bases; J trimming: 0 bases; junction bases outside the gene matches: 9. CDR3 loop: CASTPGQRLSGNTIYF. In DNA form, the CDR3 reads TGTGCCAGCACGCCGGGACAGCGTCTCTCTGGAAACACCATATATTTT.

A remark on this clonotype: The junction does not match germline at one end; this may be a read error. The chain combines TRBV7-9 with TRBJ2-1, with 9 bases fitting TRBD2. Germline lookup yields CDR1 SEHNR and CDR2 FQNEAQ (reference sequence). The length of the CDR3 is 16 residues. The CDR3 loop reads CACSFQGGGAVDEQFF. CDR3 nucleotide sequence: TGTGCCTGCAGCTTCCAGGGCGGGGGGGCCGTGGATGAGCAGTTCTTC.

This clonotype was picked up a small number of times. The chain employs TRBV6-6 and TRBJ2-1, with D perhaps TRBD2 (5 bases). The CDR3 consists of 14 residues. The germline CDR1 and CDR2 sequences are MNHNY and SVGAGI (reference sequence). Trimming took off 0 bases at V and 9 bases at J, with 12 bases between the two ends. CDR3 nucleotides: TGTGCCAGCAGTTACTCTAAGTTAGGAGGTGAGCAGTTCTTC. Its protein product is CASSYSKLGGEQFF.

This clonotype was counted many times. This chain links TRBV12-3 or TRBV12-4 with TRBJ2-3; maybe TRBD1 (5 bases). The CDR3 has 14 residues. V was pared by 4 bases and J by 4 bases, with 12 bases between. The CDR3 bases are TGTGCCAGCAGTTGGAACAGGCTCGCAGATACGCAGTATTTT. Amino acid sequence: CASSWNRLADTQYF.

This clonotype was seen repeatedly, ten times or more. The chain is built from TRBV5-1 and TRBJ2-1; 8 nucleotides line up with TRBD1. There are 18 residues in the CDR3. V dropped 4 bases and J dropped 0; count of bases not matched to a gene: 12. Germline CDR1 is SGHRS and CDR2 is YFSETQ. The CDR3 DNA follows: TGCGCCAGCAGCACTAACGGACAGGGCATCACCTCCTACAATGAGCAGTTCTTC. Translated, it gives CASSTNGQGITSYNEQFF.

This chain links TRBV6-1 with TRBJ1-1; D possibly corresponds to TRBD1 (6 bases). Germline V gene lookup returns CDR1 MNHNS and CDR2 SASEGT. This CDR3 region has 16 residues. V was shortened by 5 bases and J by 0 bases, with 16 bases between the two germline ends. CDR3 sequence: CASSTGRGDMNTEAFF. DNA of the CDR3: TGTGCCAGCAGTACAGGGAGGGGAGACATGAACACTGAAGCTTTCTTT.

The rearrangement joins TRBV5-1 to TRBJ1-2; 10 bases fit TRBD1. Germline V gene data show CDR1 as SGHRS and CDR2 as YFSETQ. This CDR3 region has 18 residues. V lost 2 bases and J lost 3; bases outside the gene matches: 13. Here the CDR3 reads CASSLRTTAGQGDYGYTF. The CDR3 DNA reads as TGCGCCAGCAGCTTACGAACTACCGCAGGACAGGGGGACTATGGCTACACCTTC.

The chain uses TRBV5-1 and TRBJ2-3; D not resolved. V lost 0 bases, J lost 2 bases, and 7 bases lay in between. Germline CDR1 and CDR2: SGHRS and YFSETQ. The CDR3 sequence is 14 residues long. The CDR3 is CASSLGYYTDTQYF. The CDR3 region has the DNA TGCGCCAGCAGCTTGGGTTATTACACAGATACGCAGTATTTT.

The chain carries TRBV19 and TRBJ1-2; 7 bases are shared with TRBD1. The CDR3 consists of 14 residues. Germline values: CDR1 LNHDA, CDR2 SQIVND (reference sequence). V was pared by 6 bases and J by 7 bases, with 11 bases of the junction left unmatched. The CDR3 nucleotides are TGTGCCAGTAGACCACAGGGGATTGGTGCTGGCTACACCTTC. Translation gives CASRPQGIGAGYTF.

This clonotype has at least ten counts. The CDR3 sequence: CASSFGTDNYGYTF. In DNA form, the CDR3 reads TGTGCCAGCAGCTTCGGGACGGATAACTATGGCTACACCTTC. The chain recombines TRBV11-2 with TRBJ1-2; perhaps TRBD1 as D (5 bases). V was shortened by 3 bases and J by 1 base, with 9 bases between the two germline ends. The CDR3 is 14 residues long. CDR1 and CDR2 (germline): SGHAT, FQNNGV. Drawing the rest from reference TRBV11-2 and TRBJ1-2, the complete variable domain is EAGVAQSPRYKIIEKRQSVAFWCNPISGHATLYWYQQILGQGPKLLIQFQNNGVVDDSQLPKDRFSAERLKGVDSTLKIQPAKLEDSAVYLCASSFGTDNYGYTFGSGTRLTVV.

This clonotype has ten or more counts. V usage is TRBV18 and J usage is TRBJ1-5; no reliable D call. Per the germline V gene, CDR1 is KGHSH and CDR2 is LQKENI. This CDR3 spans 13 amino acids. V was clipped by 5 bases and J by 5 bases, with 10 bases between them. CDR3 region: CASSEANDQPQHF. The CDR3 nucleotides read TGTGCCAGCTCAGAGGCAAACGATCAGCCCCAGCATTTT.

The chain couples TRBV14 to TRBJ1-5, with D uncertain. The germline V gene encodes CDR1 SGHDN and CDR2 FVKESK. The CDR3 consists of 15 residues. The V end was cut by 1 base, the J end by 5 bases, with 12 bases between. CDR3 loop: CASSQGGAGYQPQHF. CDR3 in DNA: TGTGCCAGCAGCCAAGGGGGAGCAGGTTATCAGCCCCAGCATTTT.

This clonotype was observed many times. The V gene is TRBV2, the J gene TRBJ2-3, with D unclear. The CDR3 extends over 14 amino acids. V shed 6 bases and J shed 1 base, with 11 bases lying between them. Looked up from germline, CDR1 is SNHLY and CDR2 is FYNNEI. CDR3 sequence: CASRGSPRTDTQYF. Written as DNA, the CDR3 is TGTGCCAGCAGGGGATCGCCACGCACAGATACGCAGTATTTT.

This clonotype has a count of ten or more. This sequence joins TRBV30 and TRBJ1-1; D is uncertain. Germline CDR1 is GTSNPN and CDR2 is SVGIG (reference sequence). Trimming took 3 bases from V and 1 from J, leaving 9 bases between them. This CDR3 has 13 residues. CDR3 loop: CAWSTSQNTEAFF. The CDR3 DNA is TGTGCCTGGAGCACCAGCCAGAACACTGAAGCTTTCTTT.

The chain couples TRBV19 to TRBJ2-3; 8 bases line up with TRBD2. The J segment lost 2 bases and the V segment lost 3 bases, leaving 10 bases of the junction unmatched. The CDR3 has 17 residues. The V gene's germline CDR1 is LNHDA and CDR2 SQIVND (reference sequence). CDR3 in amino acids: CASSIRVAGGITDTQYF. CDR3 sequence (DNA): TGTGCCAGTAGTATTCGAGTTGCGGGGGGTATCACAGATACGCAGTATTTT.

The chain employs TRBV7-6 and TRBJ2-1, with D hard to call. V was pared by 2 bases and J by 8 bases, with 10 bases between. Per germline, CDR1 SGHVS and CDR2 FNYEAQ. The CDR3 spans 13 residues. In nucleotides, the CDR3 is TGTGCCAGCAGCTTAAAACAGATGGATGAGCAGTTCTTC. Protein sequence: CASSLKQMDEQFF.

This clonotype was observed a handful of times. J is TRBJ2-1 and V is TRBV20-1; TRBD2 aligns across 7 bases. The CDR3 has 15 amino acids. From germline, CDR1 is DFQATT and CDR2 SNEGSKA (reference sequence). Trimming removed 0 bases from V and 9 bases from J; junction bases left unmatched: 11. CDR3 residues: CSARDTSGAGREQFF. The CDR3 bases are TGCAGTGCTAGAGATACCAGCGGGGCGGGTCGTGAGCAGTTCTTC.

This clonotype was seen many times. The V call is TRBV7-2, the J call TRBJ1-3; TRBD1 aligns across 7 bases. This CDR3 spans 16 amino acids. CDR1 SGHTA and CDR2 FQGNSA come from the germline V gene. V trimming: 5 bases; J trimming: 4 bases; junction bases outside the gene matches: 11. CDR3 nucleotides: TGTGCCAGCAGCCTACGTAGGGGGCAGTCAGGAAACACCATATATTTT. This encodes CASSLRRGQSGNTIYF.

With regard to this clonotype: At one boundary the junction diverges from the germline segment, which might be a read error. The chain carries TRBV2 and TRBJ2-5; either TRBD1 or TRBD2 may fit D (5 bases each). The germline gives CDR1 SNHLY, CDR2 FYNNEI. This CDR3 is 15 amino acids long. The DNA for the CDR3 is TGTGCCAGCAGGGAGAGAGGGGTTGGCCAAGAGACCCAGCACTTC. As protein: CASRERGVGQETQHF.

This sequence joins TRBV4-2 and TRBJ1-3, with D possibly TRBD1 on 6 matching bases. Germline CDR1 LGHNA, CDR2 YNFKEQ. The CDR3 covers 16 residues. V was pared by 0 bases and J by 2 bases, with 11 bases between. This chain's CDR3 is CASSQDQGGPGNTIYF. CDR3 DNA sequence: TGTGCCAGCAGCCAAGATCAAGGGGGGCCTGGAAACACCATATATTTT.

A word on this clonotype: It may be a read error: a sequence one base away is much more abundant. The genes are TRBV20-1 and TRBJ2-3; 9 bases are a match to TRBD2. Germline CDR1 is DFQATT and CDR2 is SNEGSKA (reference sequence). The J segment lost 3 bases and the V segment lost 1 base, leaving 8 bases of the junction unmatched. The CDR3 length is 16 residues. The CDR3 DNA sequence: TGCAGTGCTAGAGGACCGGCTAGCGGGGCGACAGATACGCAGTATTTT. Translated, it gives CSARGPASGATDTQYF.

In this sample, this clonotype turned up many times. The CDR3 loop reads CSAREIGNLYGYTF. Written as DNA, the CDR3 is TGCAGTGCTAGAGAAATAGGGAACCTCTATGGCTACACCTTC. The rearrangement links TRBV20-1 to TRBJ1-2, with D hard to call. There are 14 residues in the CDR3. Germline CDR1 DFQATT, CDR2 SNEGSKA (reference sequence). Trimming left V 0 bases short and J 4 bases short, with 12 bases between.

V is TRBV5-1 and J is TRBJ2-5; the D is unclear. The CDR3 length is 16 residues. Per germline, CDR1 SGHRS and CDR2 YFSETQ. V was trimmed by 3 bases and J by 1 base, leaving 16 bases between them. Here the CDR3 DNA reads TGCGCCAGCAGCTCCGGTCAACGGACGGCCCAAGAGACCCAGTACTTC. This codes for CASSSGQRTAQETQYF.

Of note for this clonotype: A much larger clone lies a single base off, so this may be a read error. CDR3 in amino acids: CASSPRSRGSYNEQYF. CDR3 DNA: TGTGCCAGCAGCCCGAGGTCCAGGGGGTCCTACAATGAGCAGTACTTC. V gene TRBV7-6 combines with J gene TRBJ2-1, with 7 bases fitting TRBD1. The end of the DNA aligns better with TRBJ2-7, so the J call may be wrong. This CDR3 has 16 residues. Germline CDR1 reads SGHVS; CDR2 reads FNYEAQ.

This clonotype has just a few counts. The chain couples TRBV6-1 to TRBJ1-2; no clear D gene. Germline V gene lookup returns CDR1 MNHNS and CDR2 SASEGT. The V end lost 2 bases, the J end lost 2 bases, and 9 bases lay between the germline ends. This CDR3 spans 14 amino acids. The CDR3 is CASSESPLNYGYTF. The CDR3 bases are TGTGCCAGCAGTGAATCCCCGCTCAACTATGGCTACACCTTC.

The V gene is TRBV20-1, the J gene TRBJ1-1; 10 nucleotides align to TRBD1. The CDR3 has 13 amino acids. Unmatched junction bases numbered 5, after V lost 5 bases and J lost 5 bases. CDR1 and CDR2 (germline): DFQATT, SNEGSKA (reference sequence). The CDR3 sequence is CSAPTGGYTEAFF. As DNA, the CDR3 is TGCAGTGCTCCGACAGGGGGCTATACTGAAGCTTTCTTT.

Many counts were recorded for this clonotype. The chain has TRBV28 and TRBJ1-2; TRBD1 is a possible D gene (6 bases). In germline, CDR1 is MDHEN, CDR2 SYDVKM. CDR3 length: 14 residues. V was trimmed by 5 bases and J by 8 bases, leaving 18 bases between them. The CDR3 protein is CASSPRGGEGGYTF. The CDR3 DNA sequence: TGTGCCAGCAGTCCCAGGGGAGGGGAAGGAGGCTACACCTTC.

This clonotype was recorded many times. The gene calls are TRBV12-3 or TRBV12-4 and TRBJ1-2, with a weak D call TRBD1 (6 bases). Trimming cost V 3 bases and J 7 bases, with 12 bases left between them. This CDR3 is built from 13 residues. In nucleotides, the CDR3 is TGTGCCAGCAGTTTGTGGGGGCAGGGTGGCTACACCTTC. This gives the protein CASSLWGQGGYTF.

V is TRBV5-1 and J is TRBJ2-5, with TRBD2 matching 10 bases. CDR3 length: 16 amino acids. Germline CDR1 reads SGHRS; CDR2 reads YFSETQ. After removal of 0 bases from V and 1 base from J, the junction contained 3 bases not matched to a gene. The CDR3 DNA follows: TGCGCCAGCAGCTTGGAACTAGCGGGGACCCAAGAGACCCAGTACTTC. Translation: CASSLELAGTQETQYF.

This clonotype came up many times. The CDR3 DNA reads as TGTGCCAGCAGTTACTCGACGCACAGGGGCAATGAGCAGTTCTTC. Translation: CASSYSTHRGNEQFF. The V gene is TRBV6-5, the J gene TRBJ2-1; 7 bases match TRBD1. The germline V gene has CDR1 MNHEY and CDR2 SVGAGI. The CDR3 runs to 15 residues. The V segment lost 0 bases and the J segment 6 bases; nucleotides outside the gene matches: 5.